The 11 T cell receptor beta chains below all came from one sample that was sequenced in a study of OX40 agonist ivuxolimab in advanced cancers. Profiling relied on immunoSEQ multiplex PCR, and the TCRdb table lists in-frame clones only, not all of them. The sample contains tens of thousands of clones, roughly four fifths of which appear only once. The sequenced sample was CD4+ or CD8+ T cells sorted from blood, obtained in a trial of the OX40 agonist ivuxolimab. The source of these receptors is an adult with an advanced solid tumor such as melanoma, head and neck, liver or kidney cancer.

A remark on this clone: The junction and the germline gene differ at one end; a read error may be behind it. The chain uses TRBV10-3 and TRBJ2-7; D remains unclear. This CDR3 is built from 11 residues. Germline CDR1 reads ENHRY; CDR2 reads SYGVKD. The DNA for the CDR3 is TGTGCCATCAGTGCTCGGAACGAGCAGTGCTTC. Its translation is CAISARNEQCF.

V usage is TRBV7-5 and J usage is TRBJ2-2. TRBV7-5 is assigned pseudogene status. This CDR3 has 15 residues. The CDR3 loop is CARSLAKENTGELFF. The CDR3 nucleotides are TGTGCCAGAAGCTTAGCTAAGGAGAACACCGGGGAGCTGTTTTTT.

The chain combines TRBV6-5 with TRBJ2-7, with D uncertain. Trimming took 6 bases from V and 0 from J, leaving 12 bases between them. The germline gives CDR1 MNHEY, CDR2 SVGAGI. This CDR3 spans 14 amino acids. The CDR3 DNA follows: TGTGCCAGCAGATATGTGCCGTACTCCTACGAGCAGTACTTC. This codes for CASRYVPYSYEQYF.

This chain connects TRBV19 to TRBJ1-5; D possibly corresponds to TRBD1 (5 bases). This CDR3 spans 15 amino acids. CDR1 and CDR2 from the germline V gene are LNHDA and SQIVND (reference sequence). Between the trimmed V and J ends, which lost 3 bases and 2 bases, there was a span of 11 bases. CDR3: CASSIQGWGNQPQHF. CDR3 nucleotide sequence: TGTGCCAGTAGTATCCAGGGATGGGGCAATCAGCCCCAGCATTTT.

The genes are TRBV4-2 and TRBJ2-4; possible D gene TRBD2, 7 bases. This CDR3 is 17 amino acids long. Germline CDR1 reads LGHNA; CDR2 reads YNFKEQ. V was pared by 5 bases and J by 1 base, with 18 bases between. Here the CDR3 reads CASSERGGGGAKNIQYF. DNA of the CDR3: TGTGCCAGCAGCGAAAGGGGGGGCGGAGGGGCCAAAAACATTCAGTACTTC.

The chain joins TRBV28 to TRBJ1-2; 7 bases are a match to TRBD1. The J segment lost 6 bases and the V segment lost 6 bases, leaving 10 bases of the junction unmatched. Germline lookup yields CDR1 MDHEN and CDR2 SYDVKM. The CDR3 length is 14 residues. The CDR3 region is CASRTPDRVNGYTF. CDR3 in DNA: TGTGCCAGCAGGACCCCAGACAGGGTAAATGGCTACACCTTC.

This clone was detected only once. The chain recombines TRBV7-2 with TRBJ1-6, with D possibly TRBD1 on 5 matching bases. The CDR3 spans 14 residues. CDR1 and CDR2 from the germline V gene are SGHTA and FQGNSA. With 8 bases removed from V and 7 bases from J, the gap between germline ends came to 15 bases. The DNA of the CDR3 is TGTGCCAGCCGTCTGGGGCCGTACAATTCACCCCTCCACTTT. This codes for CASRLGPYNSPLHF.

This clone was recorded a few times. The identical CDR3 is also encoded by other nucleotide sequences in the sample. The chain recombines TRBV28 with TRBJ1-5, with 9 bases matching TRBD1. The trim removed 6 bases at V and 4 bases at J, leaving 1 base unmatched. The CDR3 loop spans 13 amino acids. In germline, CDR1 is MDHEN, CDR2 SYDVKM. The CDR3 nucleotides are TGTGCCAGCAGCGGGACAGGGAATCAGCCCCAGCATTTT. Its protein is CASSGTGNQPQHF.

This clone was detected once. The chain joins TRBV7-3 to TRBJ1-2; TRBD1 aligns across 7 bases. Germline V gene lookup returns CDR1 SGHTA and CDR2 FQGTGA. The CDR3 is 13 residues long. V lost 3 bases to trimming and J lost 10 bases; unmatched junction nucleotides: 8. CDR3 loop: CASSLGQYLPYTF. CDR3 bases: TGTGCCAGCAGCTTGGGACAGTATCTCCCCTACACCTTC.

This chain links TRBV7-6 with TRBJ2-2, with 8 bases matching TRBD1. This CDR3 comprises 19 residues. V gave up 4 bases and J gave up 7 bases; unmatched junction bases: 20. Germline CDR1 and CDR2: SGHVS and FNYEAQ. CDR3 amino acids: CASSYTTRPDRDLRGELFF. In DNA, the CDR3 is TGTGCCAGCAGCTACACCACCAGGCCGGACAGGGATTTGCGCGGGGAGCTGTTTTTT.

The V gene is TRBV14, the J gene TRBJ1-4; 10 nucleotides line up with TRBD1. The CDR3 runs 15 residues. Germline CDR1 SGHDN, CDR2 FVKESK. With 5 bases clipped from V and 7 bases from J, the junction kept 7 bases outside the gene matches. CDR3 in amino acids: CASSFRTGGSEKLFF. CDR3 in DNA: TGTGCCAGCAGCTTTCGGACAGGGGGGTCTGAAAAACTGTTTTTT. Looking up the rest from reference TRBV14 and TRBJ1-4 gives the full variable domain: EAGVTQFPSHSVIEKGQTVTLRCDPISGHDNLYWYRRVMGKEIKFLLHFVKESKQDESGMPNNRFLAERTGGTYSTLKVQPAELEDSGVYFCASSFRTGGSEKLFFGSGTQLSVL.